What follows describes a single TCR beta chain. This table comes from immunoSEQ multiplex PCR, and its TCRdb copy is limited to in-frame clones, with some not included. The profile covers under 85,000 clones, with roughly 93% appearing a single time and more than 0.3% taken by the ten largest. V was shortened by 2 bases and J by 9 bases, with 14 bases between the two germline ends. The CDR3 spans 14 residues. The V gene's germline CDR1 is MNHEY and CDR2 SVGAGI. The data originate from a study of technical replicates of blood from several donors. The clonotype comes from a human donor in good health. Sample: T cells isolated from PBMCs. The rearrangement links TRBV6-5 to TRBJ1-3; the D gene is possibly TRBD1 (5 bases). The CDR3 spells CASSYGANPLTIYF. DNA of the CDR3: TGTGCCAGCAGTTACGGGGCTAACCCCCTCACCATATATTTT.